Listed here are 16 T cell receptor beta chains from one sample, sequenced in a study of T cells in Graves' hyperthyroidism and ophthalmopathy. Amplified TCR beta CDR3 regions came from RNA transcripts. The study used the HTBI primer set for a first-round RT-PCR of the TCR CDR3. Using its own MiXCR run on the multiplex PCR reads, TCRdb lists one record per CDR3 protein. This sample has around 700,000 distinct CDR3 sequences, with 30% to 40% found just once. The specimen sequenced was blood. These TCRs come from a woman aged 40 to 50 with Graves' hyperthyroidism.

This clonotype occurred many times. This chain uses TRBV20-1 with TRBJ1-6; TRBD1 is a possible D gene (5 bases). The CDR3 length is 16 residues. V shed 3 bases and J shed 7 bases, with 19 bases lying between them. Germline CDR1 reads DFQATT; CDR2 reads SNEGSKA (reference sequence). CDR3 amino acids: CSARADRGFGNSPLHF. DNA for the CDR3: TGCAGTGCTAGGGCAGATAGGGGTTTTGGAAATTCACCCCTCCACTTT.

The chain links TRBV5-4 to TRBJ1-2; tentatively, D is TRBD1 (6 bases). With 8 bases removed from V and 3 bases from J, the gap between germline ends came to 14 bases. Germline V CDR1 and CDR2: SGHNT, YYREEE (reference sequence). The CDR3 extends over 13 amino acids. The chain's CDR3 is CASRQESHYGYTF. CDR3 coding DNA: TGTGCCAGTAGACAGGAATCGCACTATGGCTACACCTTC.

The V call is TRBV7-6, the J call TRBJ1-5; D remains unclear. The germline V and J ends were trimmed by 8 bases and 3 bases, with 14 bases remaining between them. The CDR3 length is 14 residues. CDR1 is SGHVS, CDR2 FNYEAQ, per germline. The CDR3 bases are TGTGCCAGCTCTGAGGTGGGGAACAATCAGCCCCAGCATTTT. It specifies CASSEVGNNQPQHF.

On this clonotype itself: One junction end disagrees with the germline gene, perhaps due to a read error. The chain carries TRBV2 and TRBJ2-5; 7 bases are shared with TRBD2. Germline V CDR1 and CDR2: SNHLY, FYNNEI. The CDR3 is 15 residues long. The CDR3 bases are TGTGCCAGCAGTGGACCAGGCGGGAGACAAGAGACCCGGTACTTC. Encoded protein: CASSGPGGRQETRYF.

A single count supports this clonotype. The germline gene is not matched at one end of the junction; a read error may be the cause. The CDR3 DNA is TGTGTCAGCAGCTCAGCGGGTCTAGCAGGCGCCGGGGAGCTGTTTTTT. Translating it yields CVSSSAGLAGAGELFF. The chain has TRBV12-3 or TRBV12-4 and TRBJ2-2, with D possibly matching TRBD2 (6 bases). The CDR3 consists of 16 residues.

The chain links TRBV10-3 to TRBJ1-1; 10 bases are shared with TRBD1. This CDR3 is built from 15 residues. The germline V gene has CDR1 ENHRY and CDR2 SYGVKD. The trim removed 6 bases at V and 4 bases at J, leaving 8 bases unmatched. CDR3 nucleotides: TGTGCCATCAGCTCCACCCGGGACAGGGGCACTGAAGCTTTCTTT. Encoded protein: CAISSTRDRGTEAFF.

The chain joins TRBV20-1 to TRBJ2-3, with unresolved D. Germline assignment: CDR1 DFQATT and CDR2 SNEGSKA (reference sequence). Trimming removed 2 bases from V and 2 bases from J, with 14 bases in between. The CDR3 contains 15 residues. The chain's CDR3 is CSARPLVLVTDTQYF. Written as DNA, the CDR3 is TGCAGTGCTAGACCCCTAGTTCTCGTCACAGATACGCAGTATTTT.

This clonotype was seen at least ten times. The V gene is TRBV10-3, the J gene TRBJ1-2, with D possibly being TRBD1 (6 bases). Germline-derived CDR1 and CDR2 are ENHRY and SYGVKD. This CDR3 contains 12 residues. V lost 10 bases to trimming and J lost 2 bases, with 11 bases between them. CDR3 sequence reads: CATWDTNYGYTF. CDR3 nucleotide sequence: TGTGCCACCTGGGACACGAACTATGGCTACACCTTC.

This clonotype was seen at least ten times. The chain combines TRBV10-3 with TRBJ2-7; 7 bases match TRBD2. Germline CDR1 reads ENHRY; CDR2 reads SYGVKD. Germline trimming cut 4 bases from V and 7 bases from J; bases unmatched to any gene: 7. The CDR3 loop spans 13 amino acids. This chain's CDR3 is CAISGGSLGEQYF. As DNA, the CDR3 is TGTGCCATCAGTGGCGGGAGTCTGGGGGAGCAGTACTTC.

This clonotype has a handful of counts. This chain connects TRBV19 to TRBJ1-5; the match to TRBD1 covers 8 bases. The CDR3 extends over 17 amino acids. V shed 10 bases and J 5 bases; nucleotides not matched to a gene: 19. Germline CDR1 and CDR2: LNHDA and SQIVND (reference sequence). CDR3 amino acids: CATYCPAGQGFDQPQHF. In DNA form, the CDR3 reads TGTGCCACCTATTGCCCTGCCGGACAGGGTTTCGATCAGCCCCAGCATTTT.

This chain connects TRBV6-1 to TRBJ1-3; D is undetermined. Germline CDR1 and CDR2: MNHNS and SASEGT. The CDR3 totals 15 residues. V shed 7 bases and J shed 0 bases, with 13 bases lying between them. CDR3 coding DNA: TGTGCCAGCACCTCTACAAGGGTCTCTGGAAACACCATATATTTT. Translated: CASTSTRVSGNTIYF.

This clonotype was found many times. This chain connects TRBV6-2 or TRBV6-3 to TRBJ2-5; the D gene is possibly TRBD2 (6 bases). This CDR3 is 14 amino acids long. Deletions cut 6 bases from V and 5 bases from J, with 16 bases between. From germline, CDR1 is MNHEY and CDR2 SVGEGT. The CDR3 loop reads CASSGTLSVETQYF. Written as DNA, the CDR3 is TGTGCCAGCAGCGGGACTCTCAGCGTGGAGACCCAGTACTTC.

This clonotype was seen only once. The chain uses TRBV7-9 and TRBJ1-5, with D possibly matching TRBD1 (5 bases). The CDR3 contains 14 residues. V lost 4 bases and J 4 bases, leaving 11 bases between the germline ends. CDR1 is SEHNR and CDR2 is FQNEAQ in the germline V gene (reference sequence). As DNA, the CDR3 is TGTGCCAGCAGCTGGGGCCTGGGGAATCAGCCCCAGCATTTT. Its translation: CASSWGLGNQPQHF.

This clonotype was seen a few times. The chain couples TRBV20-1 to TRBJ2-5; D gene ambiguous. V was trimmed by 5 bases and J by 1 base, leaving 17 bases between them. Germline CDR1 reads DFQATT; CDR2 reads SNEGSKA (reference sequence). This CDR3 has 15 residues. The DNA for the CDR3 is TGCAGTGCTCGACCTATTGAAGGCGGCCAAGAGACCCAGTACTTC. Translated: CSARPIEGGQETQYF.

This clonotype was recorded many times. The chain joins TRBV7-9 to TRBJ2-7, with TRBD1 matching 8 bases. V lost 5 bases to trimming and J lost 3 bases; unmatched junction nucleotides: 6. CDR3 length: 14 residues. In germline, CDR1 is SEHNR, CDR2 FQNEAQ (reference sequence). CDR3: CASSGTGRIYEQYF. Written as DNA, the CDR3 is TGTGCCAGCAGCGGGACAGGAAGAATCTACGAGCAGTACTTC.

V gene TRBV7-2 combines with J gene TRBJ1-1; tentative D call: TRBD1 (6 bases). This CDR3 region has 13 residues. V lost 8 bases, J lost 5 bases, and 15 bases lay in between. Per germline, CDR1 SGHTA and CDR2 FQGNSA. CDR3 coding DNA: TGTGCCAGCCTCGGGGGGGCGCAAACTGAAGCTTTCTTT. Protein sequence: CASLGGAQTEAFF.